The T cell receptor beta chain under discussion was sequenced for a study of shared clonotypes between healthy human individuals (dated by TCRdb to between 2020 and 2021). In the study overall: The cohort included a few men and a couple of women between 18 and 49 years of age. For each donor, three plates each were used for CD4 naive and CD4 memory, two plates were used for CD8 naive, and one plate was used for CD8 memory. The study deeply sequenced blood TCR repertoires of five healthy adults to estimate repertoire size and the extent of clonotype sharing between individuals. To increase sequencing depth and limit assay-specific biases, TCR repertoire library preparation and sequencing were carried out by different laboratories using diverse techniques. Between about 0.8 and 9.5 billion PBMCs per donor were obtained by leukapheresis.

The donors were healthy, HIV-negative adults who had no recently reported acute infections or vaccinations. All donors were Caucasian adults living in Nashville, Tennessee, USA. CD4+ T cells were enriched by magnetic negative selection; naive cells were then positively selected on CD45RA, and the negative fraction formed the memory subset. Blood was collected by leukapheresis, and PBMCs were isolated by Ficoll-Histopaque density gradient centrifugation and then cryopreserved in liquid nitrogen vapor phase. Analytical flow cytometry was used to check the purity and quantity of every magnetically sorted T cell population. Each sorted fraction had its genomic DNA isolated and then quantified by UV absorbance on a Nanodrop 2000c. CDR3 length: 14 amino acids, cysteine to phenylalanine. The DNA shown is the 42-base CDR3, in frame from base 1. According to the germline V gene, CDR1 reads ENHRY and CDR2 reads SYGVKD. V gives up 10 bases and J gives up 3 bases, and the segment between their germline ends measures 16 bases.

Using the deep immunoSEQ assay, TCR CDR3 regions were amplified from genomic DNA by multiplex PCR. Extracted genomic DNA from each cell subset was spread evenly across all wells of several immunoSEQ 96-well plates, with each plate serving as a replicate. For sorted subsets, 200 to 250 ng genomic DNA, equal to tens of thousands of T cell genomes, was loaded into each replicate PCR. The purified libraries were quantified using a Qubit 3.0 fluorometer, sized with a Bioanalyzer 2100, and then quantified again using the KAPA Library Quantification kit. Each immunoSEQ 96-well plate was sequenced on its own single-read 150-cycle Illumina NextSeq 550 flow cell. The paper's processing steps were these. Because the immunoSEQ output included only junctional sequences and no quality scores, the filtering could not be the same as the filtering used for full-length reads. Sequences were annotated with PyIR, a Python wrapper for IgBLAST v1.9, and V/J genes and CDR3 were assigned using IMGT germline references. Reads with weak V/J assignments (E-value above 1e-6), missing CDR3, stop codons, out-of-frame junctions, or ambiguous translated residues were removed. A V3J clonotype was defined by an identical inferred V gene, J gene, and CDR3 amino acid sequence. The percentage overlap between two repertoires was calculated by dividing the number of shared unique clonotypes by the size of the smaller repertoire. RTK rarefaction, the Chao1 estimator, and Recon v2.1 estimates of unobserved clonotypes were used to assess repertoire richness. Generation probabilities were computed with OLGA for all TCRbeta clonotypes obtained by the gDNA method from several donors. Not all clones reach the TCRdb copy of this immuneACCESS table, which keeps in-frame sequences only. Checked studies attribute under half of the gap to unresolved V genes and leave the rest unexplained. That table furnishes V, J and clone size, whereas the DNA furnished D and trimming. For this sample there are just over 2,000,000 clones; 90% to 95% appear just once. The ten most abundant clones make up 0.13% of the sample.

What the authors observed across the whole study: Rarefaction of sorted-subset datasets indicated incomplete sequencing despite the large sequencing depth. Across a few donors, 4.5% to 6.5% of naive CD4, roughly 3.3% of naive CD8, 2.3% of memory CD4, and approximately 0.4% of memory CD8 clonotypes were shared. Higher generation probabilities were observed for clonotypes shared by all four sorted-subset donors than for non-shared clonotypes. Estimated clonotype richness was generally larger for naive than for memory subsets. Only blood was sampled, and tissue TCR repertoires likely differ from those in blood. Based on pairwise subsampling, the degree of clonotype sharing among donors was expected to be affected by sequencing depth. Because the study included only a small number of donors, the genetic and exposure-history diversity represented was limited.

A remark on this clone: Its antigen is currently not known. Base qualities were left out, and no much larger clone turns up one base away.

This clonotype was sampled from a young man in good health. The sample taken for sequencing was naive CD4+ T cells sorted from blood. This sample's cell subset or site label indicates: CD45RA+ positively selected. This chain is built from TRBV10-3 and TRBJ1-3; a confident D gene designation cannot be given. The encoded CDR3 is CATRSRHLGNTIYF. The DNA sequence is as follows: TGTGCCACCAGGTCCCGACACCTTGGAAACACCATATATTTT.